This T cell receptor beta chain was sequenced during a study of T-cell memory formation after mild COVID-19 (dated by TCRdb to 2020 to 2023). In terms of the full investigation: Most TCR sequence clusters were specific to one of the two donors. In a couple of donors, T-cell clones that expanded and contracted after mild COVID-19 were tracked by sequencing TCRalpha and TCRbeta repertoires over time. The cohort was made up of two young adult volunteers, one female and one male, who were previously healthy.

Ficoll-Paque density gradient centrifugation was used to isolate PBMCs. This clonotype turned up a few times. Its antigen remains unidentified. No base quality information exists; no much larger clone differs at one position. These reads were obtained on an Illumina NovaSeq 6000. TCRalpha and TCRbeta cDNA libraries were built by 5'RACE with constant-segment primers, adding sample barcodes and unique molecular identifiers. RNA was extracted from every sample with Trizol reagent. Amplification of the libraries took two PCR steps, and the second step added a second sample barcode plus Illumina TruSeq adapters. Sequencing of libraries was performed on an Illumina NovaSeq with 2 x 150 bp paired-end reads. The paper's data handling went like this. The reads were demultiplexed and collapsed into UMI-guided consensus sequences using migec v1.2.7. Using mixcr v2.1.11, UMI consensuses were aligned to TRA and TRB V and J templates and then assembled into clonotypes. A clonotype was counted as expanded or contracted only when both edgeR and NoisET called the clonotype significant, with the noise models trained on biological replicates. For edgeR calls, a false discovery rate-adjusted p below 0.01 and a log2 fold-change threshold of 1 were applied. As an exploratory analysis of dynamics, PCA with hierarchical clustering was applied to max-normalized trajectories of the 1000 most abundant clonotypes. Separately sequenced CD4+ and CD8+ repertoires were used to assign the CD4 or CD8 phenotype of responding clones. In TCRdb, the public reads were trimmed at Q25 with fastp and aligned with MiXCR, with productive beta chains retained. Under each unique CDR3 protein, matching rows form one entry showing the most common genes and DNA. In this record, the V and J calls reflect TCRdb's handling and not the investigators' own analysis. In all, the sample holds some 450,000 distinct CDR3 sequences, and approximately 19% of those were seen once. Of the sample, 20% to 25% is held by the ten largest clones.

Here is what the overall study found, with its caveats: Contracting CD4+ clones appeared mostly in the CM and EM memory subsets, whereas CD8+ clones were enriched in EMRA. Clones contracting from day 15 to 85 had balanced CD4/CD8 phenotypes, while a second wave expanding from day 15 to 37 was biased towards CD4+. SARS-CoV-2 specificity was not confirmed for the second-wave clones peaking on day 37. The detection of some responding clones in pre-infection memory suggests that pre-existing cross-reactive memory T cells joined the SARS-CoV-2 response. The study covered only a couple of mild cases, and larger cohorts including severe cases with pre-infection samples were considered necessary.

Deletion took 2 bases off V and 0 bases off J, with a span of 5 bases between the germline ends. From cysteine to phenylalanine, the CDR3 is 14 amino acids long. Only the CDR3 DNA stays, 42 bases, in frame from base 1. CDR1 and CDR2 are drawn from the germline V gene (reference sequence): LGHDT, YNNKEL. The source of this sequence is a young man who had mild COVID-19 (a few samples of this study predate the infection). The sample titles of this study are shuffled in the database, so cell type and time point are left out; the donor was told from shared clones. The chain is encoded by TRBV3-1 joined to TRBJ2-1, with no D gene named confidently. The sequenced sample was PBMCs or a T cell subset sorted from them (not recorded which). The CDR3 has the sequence CASSQSLSYNEQFF. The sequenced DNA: TGTGCCAGCAGCCAATCCCTCTCCTACAATGAGCAGTTCTTC.